This T cell receptor (beta chain) was documented in a study of cytomegalovirus exposure and HLA in healthy donors. General study points: Subsequent analysis found a tendency for first-cohort TCR clusters to co-occur within the 110 or so validation repertoires.

The table came from immunoSEQ multiplex PCR; TCRdb's copy has only in-frame clones and leaves some out. In the table there are some 240,000 clones, more than 75% of which are singletons. For this clone: Antigen unknown.

This CDR3 region has 13 residues. V shed 3 bases and J 2 bases; nucleotides not matched to a gene: 3. Looked up from germline, CDR1 is GTSNPN and CDR2 is SVGIG (reference sequence). The donors were part of the 120-subject validation cohort, which stood apart from the roughly 670-subject first cohort. The TCR was taken from a woman in her twenties or thirties in good health and CMV-seropositive. Sequencing input: PBMCs. V gene TRBV30 combines with J gene TRBJ2-5; 7 bases are a match to TRBD2. The CDR3 loop is CAWRSSGQETQYF. In nucleotides, the CDR3 is TGTGCCTGGAGGAGTAGCGGGCAAGAGACCCAGTACTTC.